This entry lists 32 T cell receptor beta chains sequenced from one sample in a study of PD-1 blockade in classical Hodgkin lymphoma. Each patient's relapse followed autologous stem cell transplantation, and brentuximab vedotin exposure varied. After PBMCs were thawed, their CD8+ T cells were isolated by magnetic negative selection. TCRdb's table, derived via immunoSEQ multiplex PCR, lists solely in-frame clones and lacks some. This sample has around 13,000 clones, with roughly three quarters found just once. The sample here was CD8+ T cells from blood, taken at baseline. Receptors were obtained from a human donor with classical Hodgkin lymphoma.

The chain links TRBV25-1 to TRBJ1-4; D may be TRBD1 (6 bases). V lost 4 bases and J lost 6, with 12 bases in between. The CDR3 length is 14 residues. CDR1 and CDR2 (germline): MGHDK, SYGVNS. CDR3 loop: CASSAQGRDEKLFF. As DNA, the CDR3 is TGTGCCAGCAGTGCGCAGGGGCGGGATGAAAAACTGTTTTTT.

The chain is built from TRBV7-7 and TRBJ1-2; D remains unclear. This CDR3 has 13 residues. V lost 6 bases and J 3 bases, leaving 11 bases between the germline ends. Per germline, CDR1 SSHAT and CDR2 FNYEAQ (reference sequence). The CDR3 DNA sequence: TGTGCCAGCAGTGAAACAGACTACTATGGCTACACCTTC. This translates into CASSETDYYGYTF.

The chain has TRBV27 and TRBJ2-3; D unclear. Germline V gives CDR1 MNHEY, CDR2 SMNVEV (reference sequence). Trimming removed 7 bases from V and 1 base from J, with 9 bases in between. This CDR3 is built from 13 residues. The CDR3 spells CASNERGTDTQYF. In nucleotides, the CDR3 is TGTGCCAGCAACGAACGGGGCACAGATACGCAGTATTTT.

In its sample, this clone was seen a few times. The gene calls are TRBV10-3 and TRBJ1-4; possibly TRBD1 for D (5 bases). Looked up from germline, CDR1 is ENHRY and CDR2 is SYGVKD. This CDR3 is built from 12 residues. V gave up 0 bases and J gave up 12 bases, with 8 bases separating them. The CDR3: CAISESGGELFF. The CDR3 region has the DNA TGTGCCATCAGTGAGTCTGGGGGGGAACTGTTTTTT.

This clone was counted a few times. The rearrangement links TRBV19 to TRBJ2-3, with 8 positions matching TRBD2. The CDR3 is 14 residues long. The J segment lost 4 bases and the V segment lost 8 bases, leaving 8 bases of the junction unmatched. In germline, CDR1 is LNHDA, CDR2 SQIVND (reference sequence). The CDR3 DNA is TGTGCCAGTTCAAGCGGGGGCCCGGCAGATACGCAGTATTTT. Residues: CASSSGGPADTQYF.

The V call is TRBV5-6, the J call TRBJ1-1; D remains unclear. This CDR3 contains 14 residues. Germline CDR1 SGHDT, CDR2 YYEEEE. Trimming removed 4 bases from V and 2 bases from J, with 12 bases in between. In nucleotides, the CDR3 is TGTGCCAGCAGCCCTACTTGGGGTAACACTGAAGCTTTCTTT. This codes for CASSPTWGNTEAFF.

The chain couples TRBV2 to TRBJ1-2; 7 nucleotides align to TRBD1. V gave up 4 bases and J gave up 7 bases; unmatched junction bases: 6. The CDR3 runs 13 residues. Looked up from germline, CDR1 is SNHLY and CDR2 is FYNNEI. The CDR3 sequence: CASSVEGARGYTF. The CDR3 DNA reads as TGTGCCAGCAGTGTGGAGGGGGCTCGTGGCTACACCTTC.

This chain connects TRBV6-1 to TRBJ1-6; tentative D call: TRBD1 (5 bases). Germline CDR1 is MNHNS and CDR2 is SASEGT. The V and J ends lost 9 bases and 10 bases respectively, with 16 bases between them. This CDR3 comprises 13 residues. The CDR3 nucleotides are TGTGCCAGTTCGGAGGGGTTTAGATCACCCCTCCACTTT. It codes for CASSEGFRSPLHF.

The V gene is TRBV7-8, the J gene TRBJ2-7; D call uncertain. Germline loops: CDR1 SGHVS, CDR2 FQNEAQ. V was shortened by 5 bases and J by 7 bases, with 18 bases between the two germline ends. The CDR3 has 14 residues. In nucleotides, the CDR3 is TGTGCCAGCAGCCCCATATTTAACCACGCTGAGCAGTACTTC. Translated: CASSPIFNHAEQYF.

The chain is built from TRBV6-4 and TRBJ2-7; D possibly corresponds to TRBD1 (6 bases). CDR1 is MRHNA, CDR2 SNTAGT, per germline. The CDR3 loop spans 16 amino acids. Trimming shortened V by 10 bases and J by 2 bases, and 24 bases separated the two germline ends. The CDR3, as DNA: TGTGCCACTCGTTGGGGCACAGGGAATGGGCCCTACGAGCAGTACTTC. Translated, it gives CATRWGTGNGPYEQYF.

This clone was detected a few times. This sequence joins TRBV7-2 and TRBJ1-2; D gene uncertain. The CDR3 length is 12 residues. Trimming took off 7 bases at V and 3 bases at J, with 9 bases between the two ends. Germline CDR1 reads SGHTA; CDR2 reads FQGNSA. Here the CDR3 reads CASTRGDYGYTF. In nucleotides, the CDR3 is TGTGCCAGCACGAGAGGAGACTATGGCTACACCTTC.

In this sample, this clone turned up a few times. The genes are TRBV10-1 and TRBJ1-2; the D is unclear. Germline CDR1 reads WNHNN; CDR2 reads SYGVQD (reference sequence). Trimming took 9 bases from V and 8 from J, leaving 4 bases between them. The CDR3 spans 8 residues. The DNA of the CDR3 is TGCGCCAGTGGCGGCTACACCTTC. This translates into CASGGYTF.

V usage is TRBV18 and J usage is TRBJ2-1, with TRBD2 as a possible D gene (5 bases). V lost 2 bases to trimming and J lost 8 bases, with 10 bases between them. Germline CDR1 and CDR2: KGHSH and LQKENI. The CDR3 length is 13 residues. In nucleotides, the CDR3 is TGTGCCAGCTCACCAGCTGGGGAGTATGAGCAGTTCTTC. This codes for CASSPAGEYEQFF.

The CDR3 nucleotides are TGTGCCAGTAGTATCCTGGGCACTGAAGCTTTCTTT. The encoded protein is CASSILGTEAFF. This chain links TRBV19 with TRBJ1-1; D remains unclear. The V and J ends lost 3 bases and 4 bases respectively, with 6 bases between them. CDR1 and CDR2 (germline): LNHDA, SQIVND (reference sequence). The length of the CDR3 is 12 residues.

CDR3 nucleotide sequence: TGTGCCAGCAGCCGCCGGGACAGGGTGGACAATGAGCAGTTCTTC. Its protein is CASSRRDRVDNEQFF. This chain links TRBV7-3 with TRBJ2-1, with 9 bases lining up with TRBD1. The CDR3 covers 15 residues. The V gene end was trimmed by 5 bases and the J gene end by 5 bases; junction bases not matched to a gene: 7. In germline, CDR1 is SGHTA, CDR2 FQGTGA.

The chain has TRBV6-5 and TRBJ2-2; D perhaps matches TRBD2 (6 bases). CDR3 length equals 15 residues. V lost 6 bases and J 2 bases, leaving 13 bases between the germline ends. In germline, CDR1 is MNHEY, CDR2 SVGAGI. This CDR3 reads CASRGSTRNTGELFF. CDR3 in DNA: TGTGCCAGCAGGGGATCGACTAGAAACACCGGGGAGCTGTTTTTT.

The chain couples TRBV30 to TRBJ2-5; D not certain. The CDR3 is 10 residues long. Germline V gene data show CDR1 as GTSNPN and CDR2 as SVGIG (reference sequence). V lost 1 base and J 10 bases, leaving 7 bases between the germline ends. The CDR3 sequence: CAWSEGDQYF. DNA for the CDR3: TGTGCCTGGAGTGAGGGTGACCAGTACTTC.

This clone was seen only a few times. CDR3 protein: CASSPTSGYTDTQYF. The CDR3, as DNA: TGTGCCAGCAGTCCGACTAGCGGATACACAGATACGCAGTATTTT. The chain carries TRBV6-5 and TRBJ2-3; TRBD2 matches at 9 bases. The CDR3 is 15 amino acids. V trimming: 5 bases; J trimming: 2 bases; junction bases outside the gene matches: 5. CDR1 MNHEY and CDR2 SVGAGI come from the germline V gene.

V is TRBV2 and J is TRBJ2-6; the D is unclear. The CDR3 contains 18 residues. Per the germline V gene, CDR1 is SNHLY and CDR2 is FYNNEI. The V and J ends lost 2 bases and 5 bases respectively, with 19 bases between them. The CDR3, as DNA: TGTGCCAGCAGTGAAAAACGTTCGATACAAAGTCGGGCCAACGTCCTGACTTTC. It codes for CASSEKRSIQSRANVLTF.

This clone ranks as large (0.1 to 1%). The chain recombines TRBV28 with TRBJ2-7, with D perhaps matching TRBD2 (6 bases). V was shortened by 6 bases and J by 5 bases, with 20 bases between the two germline ends. CDR3 length: 15 amino acids. The germline CDR1 and CDR2 sequences are MDHEN and SYDVKM. The chain's CDR3 is CASRPTLGGGNEQYF. CDR3 DNA: TGTGCCAGCAGGCCAACCTTGGGGGGAGGCAACGAGCAGTACTTC.

The chain carries TRBV9 and TRBJ1-2; D is unresolved. The CDR3 extends over 16 amino acids. Germline values: CDR1 SGDLS, CDR2 YYNGEE. Trimming took off 3 bases at V and 2 bases at J, with 17 bases between the two ends. CDR3 protein: CASSEVDAPFNYGYTF. CDR3 nucleotide sequence: TGTGCCAGCAGCGAGGTGGACGCTCCCTTCAACTATGGCTACACCTTC.

The CDR3: CASVESGVLSWEKLFF. The CDR3 bases are TGCGCCAGCGTCGAGTCGGGGGTCTTGTCCTGGGAAAAACTGTTTTTT. The J gene is TRBJ1-4, the V gene TRBV10-2; a weak D match, TRBD1 (5 bases). Germline CDR1 and CDR2: WSHSY and SAAADI. V dropped 8 bases and J dropped 8 bases, with 24 bases sitting between them. There are 16 residues in the CDR3.

This chain joins TRBV9 and TRBJ1-1; possible D gene TRBD1, 6 bases. The CDR3 has 15 residues. Germline V lookup: CDR1 SGDLS, CDR2 YYNGEE. Deletions cut 0 bases from V and 8 bases from J, with 17 bases between. This CDR3 reads CASSVEGRGLQEAFF. CDR3 coding DNA: TGTGCCAGCAGCGTAGAGGGCAGGGGACTTCAAGAAGCTTTCTTT.

The rearrangement uses TRBV5-6 and TRBJ2-1; D is undetermined. Germline V lookup: CDR1 SGHDT, CDR2 YYEEEE. Deletions cut 4 bases from V and 6 bases from J, with 11 bases between. This CDR3 contains 13 residues. CDR3 in DNA: TGTGCCAGCAGCCAGGACGGACCCAATGAGCAGTTCTTC. This codes for CASSQDGPNEQFF.

V is TRBV5-6 and J is TRBJ2-2, with D possibly matching TRBD1 (5 bases). The CDR3 sequence is 13 residues long. The V gene lost 2 bases and the J gene lost 6 bases, with 8 bases spanning the gap. CDR1 and CDR2 (germline): SGHDT, YYEEEE. The CDR3 DNA sequence: TGTGCCAGCAGCTTTCAGGGCGCCGGGGAGCTGTTTTTT. Translated, it gives CASSFQGAGELFF.

The table lists this clone with a count of one. The rearrangement links TRBV28 to TRBJ1-5; D unclear. The length of the CDR3 is 16 residues. V was shortened by 2 bases and J by 0 bases, with 11 bases between the two germline ends. Looked up from germline, CDR1 is MDHEN and CDR2 is SYDVKM. This chain's CDR3 is CASSLEGRSSNQPQHF. Written as DNA, the CDR3 is TGTGCCAGCAGTTTAGAAGGACGGAGTAGCAATCAGCCCCAGCATTTT.

The chain couples TRBV6-4 to TRBJ2-5; D may be TRBD1 (6 bases). Trimming took 3 bases from V and 4 from J, leaving 15 bases between them. The CDR3 is 15 residues long. The germline gives CDR1 MRHNA, CDR2 SNTAGT. The chain's CDR3 is CASSEDAGTPETQYF. The CDR3 DNA follows: TGTGCCAGCAGTGAAGACGCCGGGACACCAGAGACCCAGTACTTC.

The chain recombines TRBV7-9 with TRBJ2-7; D may be TRBD1 (7 bases). Trimming took 1 base from V and 6 from J, leaving 13 bases between them. This CDR3 has 14 residues. CDR1 and CDR2 (germline): SEHNR, FQNEAQ (reference sequence). CDR3 in amino acids: CASSLDRQGLEQYF. CDR3 in DNA: TGTGCCAGCAGCTTAGATAGACAGGGACTCGAGCAGTACTTC.

This chain connects TRBV5-1 to TRBJ2-2; D gene uncertain. The CDR3 contains 17 residues. CDR1 and CDR2 (germline): SGHRS, YFSETQ. The V end lost 3 bases, the J end lost 1 base, and 16 bases lay between the germline ends. CDR3: CASSYTLVIRNTGELFF. CDR3 bases: TGCGCCAGCAGCTACACCCTTGTCATTAGGAACACCGGGGAGCTGTTTTTT. Together with reference TRBV5-1 and TRBJ2-2, the CDR3 gives the full variable domain: KAGVTQTPRYLIKTRGQQVTLSCSPISGHRSVSWYQQTPGQGLQFLFEYFSETQRNKGNFPGRFSGRQFSNSRSEMNVSTLELGDSALYLCASSYTLVIRNTGELFFGEGSRLTVL.

CDR3 amino acids: CAVAGTDTQYF. The CDR3, as DNA: TGTGCGGTGGCCGGGACAGATACGCAGTATTTT. The chain employs TRBV19 and TRBJ2-3; D gene uncertain. The germline gives CDR1 LNHDA, CDR2 SQIVND (reference sequence). This CDR3 contains 11 residues.

The chain employs TRBV7-6 and TRBJ1-3; unclear D gene. The CDR3 covers 14 residues. V lost 5 bases and J 3 bases, leaving 11 bases between the germline ends. CDR1 is SGHVS and CDR2 is FNYEAQ in the germline V gene. In nucleotides, the CDR3 is TGTGCCAGCAGCCCCCACGCGCTTGGAAACACCATATATTTT. It is translated as CASSPHALGNTIYF.

V and J are TRBV7-6 and TRBJ2-7; D ambiguous. V was cut by 4 bases and J by 4 bases, with 8 bases left in between. CDR1 is SGHVS, CDR2 FNYEAQ, per germline. CDR3 length: 12 amino acids. Here the CDR3 reads CASSSSNYEQYF. The CDR3, as DNA: TGTGCCAGCAGCTCTTCCAATTACGAGCAGTACTTC.